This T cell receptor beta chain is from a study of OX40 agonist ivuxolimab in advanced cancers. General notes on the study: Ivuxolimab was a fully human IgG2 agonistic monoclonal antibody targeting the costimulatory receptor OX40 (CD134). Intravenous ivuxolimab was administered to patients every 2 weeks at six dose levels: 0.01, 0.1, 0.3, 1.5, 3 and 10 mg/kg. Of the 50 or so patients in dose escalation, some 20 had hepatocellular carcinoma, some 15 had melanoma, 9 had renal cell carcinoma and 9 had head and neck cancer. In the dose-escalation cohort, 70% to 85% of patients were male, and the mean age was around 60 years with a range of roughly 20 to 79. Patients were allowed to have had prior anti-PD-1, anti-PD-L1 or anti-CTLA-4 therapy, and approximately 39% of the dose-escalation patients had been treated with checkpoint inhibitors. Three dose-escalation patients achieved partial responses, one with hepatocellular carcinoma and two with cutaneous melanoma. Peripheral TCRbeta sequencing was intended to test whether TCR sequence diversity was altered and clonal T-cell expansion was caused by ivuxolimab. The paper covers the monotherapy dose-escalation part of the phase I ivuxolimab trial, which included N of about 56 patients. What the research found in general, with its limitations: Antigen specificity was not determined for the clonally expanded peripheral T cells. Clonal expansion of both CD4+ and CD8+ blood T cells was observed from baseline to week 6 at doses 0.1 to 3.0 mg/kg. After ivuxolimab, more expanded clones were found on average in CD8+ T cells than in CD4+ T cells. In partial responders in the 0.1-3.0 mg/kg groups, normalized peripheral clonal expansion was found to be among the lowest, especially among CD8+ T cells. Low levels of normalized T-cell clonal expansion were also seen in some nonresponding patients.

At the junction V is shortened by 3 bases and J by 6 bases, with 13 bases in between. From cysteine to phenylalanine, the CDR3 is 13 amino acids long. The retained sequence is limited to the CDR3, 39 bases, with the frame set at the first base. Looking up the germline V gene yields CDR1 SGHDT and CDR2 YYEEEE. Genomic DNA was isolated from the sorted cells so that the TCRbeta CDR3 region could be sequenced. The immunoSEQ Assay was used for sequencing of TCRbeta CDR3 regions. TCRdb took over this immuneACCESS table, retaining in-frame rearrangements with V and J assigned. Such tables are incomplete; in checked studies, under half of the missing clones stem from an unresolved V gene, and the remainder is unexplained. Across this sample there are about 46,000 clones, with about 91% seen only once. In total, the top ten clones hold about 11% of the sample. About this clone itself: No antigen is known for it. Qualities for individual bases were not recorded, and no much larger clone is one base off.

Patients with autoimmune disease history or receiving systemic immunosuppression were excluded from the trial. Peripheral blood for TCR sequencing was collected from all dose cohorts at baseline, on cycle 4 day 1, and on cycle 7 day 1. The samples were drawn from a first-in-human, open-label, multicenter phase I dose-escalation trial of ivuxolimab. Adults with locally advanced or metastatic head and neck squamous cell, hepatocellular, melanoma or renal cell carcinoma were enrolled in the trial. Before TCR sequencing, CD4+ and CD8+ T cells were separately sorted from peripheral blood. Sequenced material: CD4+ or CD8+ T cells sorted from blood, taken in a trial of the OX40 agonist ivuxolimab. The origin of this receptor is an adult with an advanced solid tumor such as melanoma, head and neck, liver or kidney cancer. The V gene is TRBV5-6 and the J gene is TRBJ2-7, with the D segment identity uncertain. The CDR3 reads CASSSGRTLEQYF. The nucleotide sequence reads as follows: TGTGCCAGCAGCTCCGGACGGACCCTCGAGCAGTACTTC.